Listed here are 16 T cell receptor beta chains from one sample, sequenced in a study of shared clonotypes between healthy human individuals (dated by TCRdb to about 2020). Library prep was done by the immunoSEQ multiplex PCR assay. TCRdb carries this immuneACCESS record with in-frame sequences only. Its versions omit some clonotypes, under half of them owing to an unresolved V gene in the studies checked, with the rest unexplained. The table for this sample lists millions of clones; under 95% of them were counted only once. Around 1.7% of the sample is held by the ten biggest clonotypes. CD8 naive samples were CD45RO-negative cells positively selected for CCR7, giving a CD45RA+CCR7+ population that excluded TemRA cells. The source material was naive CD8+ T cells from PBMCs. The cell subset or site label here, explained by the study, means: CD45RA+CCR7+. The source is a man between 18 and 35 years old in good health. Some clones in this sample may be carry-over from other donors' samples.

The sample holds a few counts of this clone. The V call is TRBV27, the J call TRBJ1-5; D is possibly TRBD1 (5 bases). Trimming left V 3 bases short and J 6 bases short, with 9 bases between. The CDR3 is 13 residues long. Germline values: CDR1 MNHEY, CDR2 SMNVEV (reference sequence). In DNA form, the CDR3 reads TGTGCCAGCAGTTTGCAGGGAAGTCAGCCCCAGCATTTT. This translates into CASSLQGSQPQHF.

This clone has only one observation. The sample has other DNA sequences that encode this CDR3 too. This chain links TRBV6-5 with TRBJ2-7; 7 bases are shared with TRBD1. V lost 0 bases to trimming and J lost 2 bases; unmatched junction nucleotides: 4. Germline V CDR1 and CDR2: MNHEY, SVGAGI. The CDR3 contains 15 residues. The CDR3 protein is CASSYSGTAAYEQYF. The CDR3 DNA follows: TGTGCCAGCAGTTACTCGGGGACAGCAGCCTACGAGCAGTACTTC.

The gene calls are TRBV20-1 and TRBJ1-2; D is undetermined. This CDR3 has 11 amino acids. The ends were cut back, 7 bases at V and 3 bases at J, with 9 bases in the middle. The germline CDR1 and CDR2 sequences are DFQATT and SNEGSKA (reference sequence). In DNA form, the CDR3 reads TGCAGTGGAAGTCCCCACTATGGCTACACCTTC. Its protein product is CSGSPHYGYTF.

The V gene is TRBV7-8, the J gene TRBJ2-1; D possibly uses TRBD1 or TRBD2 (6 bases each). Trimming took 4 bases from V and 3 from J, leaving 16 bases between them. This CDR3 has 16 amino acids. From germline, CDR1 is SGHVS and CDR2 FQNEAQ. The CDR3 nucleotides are TGTGCCAGCAGCTCGGTGGAGGGGGTCGGCTACAATGAGCAGTTCTTC. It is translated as CASSSVEGVGYNEQFF. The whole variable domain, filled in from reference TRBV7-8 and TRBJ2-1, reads GAGVSQSPRYKVAKRGQDVALRCDPISGHVSLFWYQQALGQGPEFLTYFQNEAQLDKSGLPSDRFFAERPEGSVSTLKIQRTQQEDSAVYLCASSSVEGVGYNEQFFGPGTRLTVL.

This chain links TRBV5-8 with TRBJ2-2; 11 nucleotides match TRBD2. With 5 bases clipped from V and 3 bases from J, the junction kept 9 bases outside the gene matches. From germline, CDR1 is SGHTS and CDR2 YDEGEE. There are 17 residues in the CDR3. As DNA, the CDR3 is TGTGCCAGCAGGTACTCCGGGACTAGCGGCTACACCGGGGAGCTGTTTTTT. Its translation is CASRYSGTSGYTGELFF.

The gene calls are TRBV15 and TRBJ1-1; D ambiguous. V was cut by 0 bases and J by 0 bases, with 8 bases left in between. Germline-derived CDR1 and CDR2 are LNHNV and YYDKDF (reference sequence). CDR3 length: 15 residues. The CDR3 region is CATSRDQSMNTEAFF. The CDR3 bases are TGTGCCACCAGCAGAGACCAGAGTATGAACACTGAAGCTTTCTTT.

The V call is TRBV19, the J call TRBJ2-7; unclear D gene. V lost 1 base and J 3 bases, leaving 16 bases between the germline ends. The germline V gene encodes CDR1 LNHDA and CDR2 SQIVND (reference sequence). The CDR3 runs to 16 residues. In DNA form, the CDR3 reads TGTGCCAGTAGTATAGGTGGCTTGCGAAATCGCTACGAGCAGTACTTC. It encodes CASSIGGLRNRYEQYF.

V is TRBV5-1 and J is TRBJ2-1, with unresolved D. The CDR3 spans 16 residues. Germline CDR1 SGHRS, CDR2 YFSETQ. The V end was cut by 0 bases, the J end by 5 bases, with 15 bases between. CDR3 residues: CASSLGFSDGNNEQFF. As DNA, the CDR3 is TGCGCCAGCAGCTTGGGGTTTTCGGACGGTAACAATGAGCAGTTCTTC.

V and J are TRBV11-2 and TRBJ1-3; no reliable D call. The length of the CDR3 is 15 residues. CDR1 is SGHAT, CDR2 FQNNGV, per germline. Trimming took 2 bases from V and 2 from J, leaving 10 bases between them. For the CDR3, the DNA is TGTGCCAGCAGCTTACGCGCGGGGACTGGAAACACCATATATTTT. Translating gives CASSLRAGTGNTIYF.

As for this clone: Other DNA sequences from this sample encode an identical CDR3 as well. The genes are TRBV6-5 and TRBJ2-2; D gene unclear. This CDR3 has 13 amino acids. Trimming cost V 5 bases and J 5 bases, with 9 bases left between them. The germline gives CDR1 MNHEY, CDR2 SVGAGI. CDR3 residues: CASSPALTGELFF. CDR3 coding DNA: TGTGCCAGCAGTCCGGCCCTAACCGGGGAGCTGTTTTTT.

CDR3 region: CASSYSGRRANYGYTF. The DNA for the CDR3 is TGTGCCAGCAGTTACTCGGGACGGAGAGCTAACTATGGCTACACCTTC. The chain is built from TRBV6-5 and TRBJ1-2, with TRBD1 as a possible D gene (5 bases). V lost 0 bases and J lost 0, with 11 bases in between. CDR3 length equals 16 residues. Germline CDR1 and CDR2: MNHEY and SVGAGI.

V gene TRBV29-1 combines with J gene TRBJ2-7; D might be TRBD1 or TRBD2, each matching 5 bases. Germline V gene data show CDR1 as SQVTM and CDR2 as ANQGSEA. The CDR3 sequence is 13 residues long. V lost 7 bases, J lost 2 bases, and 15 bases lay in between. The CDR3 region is CSAATRDAYEQYF. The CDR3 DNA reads TGCAGCGCCGCAACCCGGGACGCCTACGAGCAGTACTTC.

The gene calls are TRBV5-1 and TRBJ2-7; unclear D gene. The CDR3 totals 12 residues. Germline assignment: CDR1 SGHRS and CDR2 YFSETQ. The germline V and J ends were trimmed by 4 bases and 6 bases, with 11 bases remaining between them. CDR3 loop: CASSLEYTEQYF. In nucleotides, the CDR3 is TGCGCCAGCAGCCTCGAATACACCGAGCAGTACTTC.

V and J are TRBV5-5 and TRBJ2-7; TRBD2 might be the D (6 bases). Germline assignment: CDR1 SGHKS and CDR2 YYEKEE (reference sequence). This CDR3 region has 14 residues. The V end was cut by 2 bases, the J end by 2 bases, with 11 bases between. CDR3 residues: CASSFGGRTYEQYF. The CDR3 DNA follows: TGTGCCAGCAGCTTTGGGGGGAGGACCTACGAGCAGTACTTC.

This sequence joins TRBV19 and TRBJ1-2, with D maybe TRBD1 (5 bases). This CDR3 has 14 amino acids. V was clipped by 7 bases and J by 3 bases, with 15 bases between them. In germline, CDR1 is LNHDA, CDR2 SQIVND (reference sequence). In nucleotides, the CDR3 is TGTGCCAGTACCCCGGGACGCCTCTACTATGGCTACACCTTC. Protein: CASTPGRLYYGYTF.

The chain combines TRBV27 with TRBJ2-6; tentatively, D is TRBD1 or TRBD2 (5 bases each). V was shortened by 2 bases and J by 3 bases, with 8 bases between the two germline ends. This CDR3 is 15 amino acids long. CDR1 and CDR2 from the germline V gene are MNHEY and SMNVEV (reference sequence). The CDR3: CASSLGGIGANVLTF. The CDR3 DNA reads TGTGCCAGCAGTTTAGGGGGAATTGGGGCCAACGTCCTGACTTTC.